This T cell receptor (beta chain) was identified in a study of T cell repertoires in cytomegalovirus infection. Study-level background: Public TCR beta signatures were indicative of both CMV infection and a matching HLA type.

Germline trimming cut 4 bases from V and 2 bases from J; bases unmatched to any gene: 9. The CDR3 consists of 16 residues. The V gene's germline CDR1 is SEHNR and CDR2 FQNEAQ (reference sequence). Whole-study findings and limits: HLA-C-restricted CMV clonotypes gave the most frequent clonotype in two of eight donors. CMV carriers with the relevant HLA were identified by cumulative public TCR beta family frequency.

TCRdb passed the reads through MiXCR, listing each CDR3 protein once. The table lists fewer than 200,000 distinct CDR3 sequences, under 15% of them singletons, with around 27% in the top ten. Of note for this clonotype: The antigen is undetermined.

This TCR came from a human donor in good health (CMV status not recorded). Some clones in this sample may be carry-over from other donors' samples. The chain uses TRBV7-9 and TRBJ1-2; 8 bases are shared with TRBD1. Sequenced: PBMCs. The CDR3 sequence: CASSSGTGHTNYGYTF. CDR3 nucleotide sequence: TGTGCCAGCAGCTCCGGGACAGGTCACACCAACTATGGCTACACCTTC.